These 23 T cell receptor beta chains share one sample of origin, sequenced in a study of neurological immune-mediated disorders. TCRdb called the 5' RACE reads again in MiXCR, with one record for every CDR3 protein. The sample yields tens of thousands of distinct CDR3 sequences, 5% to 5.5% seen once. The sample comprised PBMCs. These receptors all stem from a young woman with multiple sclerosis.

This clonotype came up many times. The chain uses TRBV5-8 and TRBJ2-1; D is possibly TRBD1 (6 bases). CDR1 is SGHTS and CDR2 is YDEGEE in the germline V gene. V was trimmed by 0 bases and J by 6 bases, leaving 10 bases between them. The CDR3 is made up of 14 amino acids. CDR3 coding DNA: TGTGCCAGCAGCTTGGGGCAGGGGTTCAATGAGCAGTTCTTC. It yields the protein CASSLGQGFNEQFF. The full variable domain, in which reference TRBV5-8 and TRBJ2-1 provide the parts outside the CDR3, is EAGVTQSPTHLIKTRGQQATLRCSPISGHTSVYWYQQALGLGLQFLLWYDEGEERNRGNFPPRFSGRQFPNYSSELNVNALELEDSALYLCASSLGQGFNEQFFGPGTRLTVL.

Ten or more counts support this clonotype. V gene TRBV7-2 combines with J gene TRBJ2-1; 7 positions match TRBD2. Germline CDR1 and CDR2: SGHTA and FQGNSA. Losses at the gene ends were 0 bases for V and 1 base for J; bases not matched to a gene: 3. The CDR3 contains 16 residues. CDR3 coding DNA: TGTGCCAGCAGCTTAGCCGGGGGAGGGTCCTACAATGAGCAGTTCTTC. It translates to CASSLAGGGSYNEQFF.

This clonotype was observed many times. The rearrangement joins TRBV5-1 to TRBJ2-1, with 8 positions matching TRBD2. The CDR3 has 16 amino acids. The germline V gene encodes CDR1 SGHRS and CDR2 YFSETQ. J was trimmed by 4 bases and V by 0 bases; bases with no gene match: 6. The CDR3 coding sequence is TGCGCCAGCAGCTTGGAAGGCGGGGGGTTTTACAATGAGCAGTTCTTC. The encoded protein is CASSLEGGGFYNEQFF.

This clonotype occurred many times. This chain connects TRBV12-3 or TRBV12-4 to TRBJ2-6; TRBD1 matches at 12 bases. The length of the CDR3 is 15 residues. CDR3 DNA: TGTGGCGCGGGACAGGGGGCTCTTGGGGCCAACGTCCTGACTTTC. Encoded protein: CGAGQGALGANVLTF.

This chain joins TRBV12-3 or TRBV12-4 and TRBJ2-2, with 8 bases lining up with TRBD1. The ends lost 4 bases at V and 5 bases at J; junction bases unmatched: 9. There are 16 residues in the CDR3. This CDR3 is CASSSTIRGQTGELFF. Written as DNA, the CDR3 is TGTGCCAGCAGTTCGACTATCAGGGGGCAAACCGGGGAGCTGTTTTTT.

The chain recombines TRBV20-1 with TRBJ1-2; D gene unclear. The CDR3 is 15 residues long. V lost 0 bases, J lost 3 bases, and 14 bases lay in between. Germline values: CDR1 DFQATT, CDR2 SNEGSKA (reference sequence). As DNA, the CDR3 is TGCAGTGCTAGAGAAGGACTGGGGAGGTACTATGGCTACACCTTC. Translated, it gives CSAREGLGRYYGYTF.

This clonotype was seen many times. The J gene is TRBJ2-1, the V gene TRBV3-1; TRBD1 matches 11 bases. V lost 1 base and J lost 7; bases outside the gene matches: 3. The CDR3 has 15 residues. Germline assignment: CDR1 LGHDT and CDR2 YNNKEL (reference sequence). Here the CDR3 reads CASSQVGTGGNEQFF. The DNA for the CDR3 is TGTGCCAGCAGCCAAGTCGGGACAGGGGGGAATGAGCAGTTCTTC.

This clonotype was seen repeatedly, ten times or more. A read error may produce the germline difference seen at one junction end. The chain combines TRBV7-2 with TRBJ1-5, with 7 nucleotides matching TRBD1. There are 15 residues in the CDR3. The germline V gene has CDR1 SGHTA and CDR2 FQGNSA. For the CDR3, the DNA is TGTGCCAGCAGCTCACAGGGGACTAGCAATAAGACCCAGAATTTT. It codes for CASSSQGTSNKTQNF.

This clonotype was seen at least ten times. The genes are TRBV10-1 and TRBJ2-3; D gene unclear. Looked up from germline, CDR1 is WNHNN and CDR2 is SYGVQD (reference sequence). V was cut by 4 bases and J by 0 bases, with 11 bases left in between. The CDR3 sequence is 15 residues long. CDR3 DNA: TGCGCCAGCAGTGCAGTAGACAAGAGCACAGATACGCAGTATTTT. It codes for CASSAVDKSTDTQYF.

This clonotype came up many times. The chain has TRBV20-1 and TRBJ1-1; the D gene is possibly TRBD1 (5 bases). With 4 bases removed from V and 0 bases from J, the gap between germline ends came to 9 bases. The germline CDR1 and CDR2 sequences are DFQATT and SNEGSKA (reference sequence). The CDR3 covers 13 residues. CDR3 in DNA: TGCAGTGCTACCGGGACTGTGAACACTGAAGCTTTCTTT. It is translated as CSATGTVNTEAFF.

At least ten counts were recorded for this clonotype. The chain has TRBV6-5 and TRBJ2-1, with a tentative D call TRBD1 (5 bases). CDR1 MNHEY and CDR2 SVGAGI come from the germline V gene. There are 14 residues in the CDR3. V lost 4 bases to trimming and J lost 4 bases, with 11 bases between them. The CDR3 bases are TGTGCCAGCAGTTCAGGGCAGCAGTACAATGAGCAGTTCTTC. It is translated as CASSSGQQYNEQFF.

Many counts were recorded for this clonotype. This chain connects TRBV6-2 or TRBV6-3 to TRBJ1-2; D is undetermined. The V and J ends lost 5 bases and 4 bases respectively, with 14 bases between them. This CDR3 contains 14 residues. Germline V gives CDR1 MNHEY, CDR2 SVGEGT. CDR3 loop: CASSTRGRGYGYTF. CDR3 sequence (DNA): TGTGCCAGCAGTACGCGAGGCCGAGGCTATGGCTACACCTTC.

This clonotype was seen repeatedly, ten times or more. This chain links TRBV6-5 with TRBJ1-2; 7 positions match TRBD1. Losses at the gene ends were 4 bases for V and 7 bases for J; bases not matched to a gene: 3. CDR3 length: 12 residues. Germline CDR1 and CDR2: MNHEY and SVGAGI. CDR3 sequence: CASSSPGGGYTF. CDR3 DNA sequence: TGTGCCAGCAGTTCCCCAGGGGGTGGCTACACCTTC.

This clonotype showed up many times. The CDR3 DNA reads TGTGCCAGCAGCCGGACAGGGGGGCAAGAGACCCAGTACTTC. Protein: CASSRTGGQETQYF. The chain joins TRBV7-9 to TRBJ2-5; 10 nucleotides agree with TRBD1. Unmatched junction bases numbered 2, after V lost 5 bases and J lost 2 bases. CDR3 length: 14 residues. Germline CDR1 SEHNR, CDR2 FQNEAQ (reference sequence).

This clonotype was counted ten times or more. The CDR3 region is CAISESGGRARETQYF. CDR3 nucleotide sequence: TGTGCCATCAGTGAGTCTGGCGGGAGGGCCCGGGAGACCCAGTACTTC. The gene calls are TRBV10-3 and TRBJ2-5; 9 bases are a match to TRBD2. Germline values: CDR1 ENHRY, CDR2 SYGVKD. Unmatched junction bases numbered 7, after V lost 0 bases and J lost 5 bases. The CDR3 sequence is 16 residues long.

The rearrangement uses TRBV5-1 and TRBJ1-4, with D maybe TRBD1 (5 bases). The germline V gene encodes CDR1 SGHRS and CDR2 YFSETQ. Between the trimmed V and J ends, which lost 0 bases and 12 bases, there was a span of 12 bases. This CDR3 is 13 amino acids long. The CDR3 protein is CASSLERGEELFF. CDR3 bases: TGCGCCAGCAGCTTGGAACGGGGGGAGGAACTGTTTTTT.

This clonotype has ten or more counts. CDR3: CASTTVGGQGEQFF. The CDR3 DNA follows: TGTGCCAGCACCACTGTTGGGGGGCAGGGTGAGCAGTTCTTC. J is TRBJ2-1 and V is TRBV5-5, with D perhaps TRBD1 or TRBD2 (6 bases each). Trimming removed 6 bases from V and 9 bases from J, with 19 bases in between. Germline lookup yields CDR1 SGHKS and CDR2 YYEKEE (reference sequence). This CDR3 comprises 14 residues.

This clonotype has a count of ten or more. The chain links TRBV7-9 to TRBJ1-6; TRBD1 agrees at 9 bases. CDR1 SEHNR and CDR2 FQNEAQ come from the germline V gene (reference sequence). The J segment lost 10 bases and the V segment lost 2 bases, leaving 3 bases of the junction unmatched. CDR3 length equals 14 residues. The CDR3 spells CASSLTGGGSPLHF. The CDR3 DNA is TGTGCCAGCAGCTTAACAGGGGGCGGATCACCCCTCCACTTT.

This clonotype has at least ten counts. As DNA, the CDR3 is TGTGCCAGCACCCAAACTAGCGGAGATAACACCGGGGAGCTGTTTTTT. Protein product: CASTQTSGDNTGELFF. This chain uses TRBV6-6 with TRBJ2-2; TRBD2 aligns across 8 bases. The CDR3 is 16 residues long. The trim removed 7 bases at V and 2 bases at J, leaving 9 bases unmatched. Germline V gene sequence: CDR1 MNHNY, CDR2 SVGAGI (reference sequence).

CDR3 region: CASSLGARSDTQYF. The CDR3 bases are TGCGCCAGCAGCTTGGGAGCTCGCTCAGATACGCAGTATTTT. The chain combines TRBV5-1 with TRBJ2-3, with no clear D. V shed 0 bases and J shed 4 bases, with 9 bases lying between them. The CDR3 spans 14 residues. Germline V lookup: CDR1 SGHRS, CDR2 YFSETQ. The full variable domain, rest sourced from reference TRBV5-1 and TRBJ2-3, is KAGVTQTPRYLIKTRGQQVTLSCSPISGHRSVSWYQQTPGQGLQFLFEYFSETQRNKGNFPGRFSGRQFSNSRSEMNVSTLELGDSALYLCASSLGARSDTQYFGPGTRLTVL.

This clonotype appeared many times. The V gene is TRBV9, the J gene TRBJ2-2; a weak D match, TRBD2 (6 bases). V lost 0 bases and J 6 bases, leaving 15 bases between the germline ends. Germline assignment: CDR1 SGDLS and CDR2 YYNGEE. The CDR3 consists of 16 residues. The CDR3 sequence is CASSVDPGRKAGELFF. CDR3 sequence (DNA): TGTGCCAGCAGCGTAGATCCGGGGAGGAAGGCCGGGGAGCTGTTTTTT.

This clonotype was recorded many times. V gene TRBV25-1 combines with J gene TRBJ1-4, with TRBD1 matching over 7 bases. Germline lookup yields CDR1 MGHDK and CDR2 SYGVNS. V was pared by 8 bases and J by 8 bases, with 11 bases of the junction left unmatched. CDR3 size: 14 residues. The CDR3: CASRNTGVGEKLFF. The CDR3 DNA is TGTGCCAGCCGAAATACAGGGGTCGGCGAAAAACTGTTTTTT.

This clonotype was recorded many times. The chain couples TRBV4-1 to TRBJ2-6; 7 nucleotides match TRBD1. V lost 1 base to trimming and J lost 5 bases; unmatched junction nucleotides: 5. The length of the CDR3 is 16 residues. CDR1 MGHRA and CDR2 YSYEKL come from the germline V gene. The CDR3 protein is CASSQATGQWANVLTF. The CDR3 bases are TGCGCCAGCAGCCAAGCCACGGGACAGTGGGCCAACGTCCTGACTTTC.